This entry concerns a single TCR beta chain. This record belongs to a study of blood T cell repertoires in COVID-19. In the study overall: The analysed material was cDNA or gDNA that came from T cells, B-cell-depleted T cells, or PBMCs.

Trimming pared 6 bases from V and 6 bases from J, leaving 12 bases between. Germline CDR1 is LNHDA and CDR2 is SQIVND (reference sequence). This CDR3 contains 13 residues. Per the original methods: Amplification from reference gene primers served as the basis for estimated nucleated cell counts. Profiling relied on immunoSEQ multiplex PCR, and the TCRdb table lists in-frame clones only, not all of them. V and J calls and clone size are those listed in that table; D and trimming were worked out from the DNA. The table includes 3,200 or so clones, roughly 93% detected once. V gene TRBV19 combines with J gene TRBJ2-1; perhaps TRBD2 as D (5 bases). The TCR was taken from a human donor in a cohort sampled during active COVID-19. The sequenced sample consisted of peripheral blood. The CDR3 region has the DNA TGTGCCAGTAGGAGGGATGAGAGCAATGAGCAGTTCTTC. Its protein is CASRRDESNEQFF.